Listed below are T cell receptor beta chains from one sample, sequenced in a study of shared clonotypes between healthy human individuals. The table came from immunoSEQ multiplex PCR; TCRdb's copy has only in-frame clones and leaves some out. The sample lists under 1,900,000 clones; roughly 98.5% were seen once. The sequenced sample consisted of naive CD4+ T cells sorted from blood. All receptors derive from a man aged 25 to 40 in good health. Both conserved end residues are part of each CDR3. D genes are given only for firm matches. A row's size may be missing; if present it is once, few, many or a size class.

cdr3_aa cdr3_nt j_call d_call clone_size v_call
CATSSRVGVAKNIQYF TGTGCCACCAGCTCCCGAGTCGGGGTAGCCAAAAACATTCAGTACTTC TRBJ2-4 . . TRBV15
CASSTQTFTHGYTF TGTGCCAGCAGCACCCAGACGTTTACCCATGGCTATACCTTC TRBJ1-2 . . TRBV7-9
CASSEVDGSYNEQFF TGTGCCAGCAGTGAAGTAGACGGCTCCTACAATGAGCAGTTCTTC TRBJ2-1 . once TRBV6-1
CASSDWRKGGKETQYF TGCGCCAGCAGTGACTGGCGAAAGGGGGGGAAAGAGACCCAGTACTTC TRBJ2-5 . . TRBV10-2
CASSSAGPTDTQYF TGTGCCAGCAGTTCCGCGGGGCCCACAGATACGCAGTATTTT TRBJ2-3 . . TRBV28
CASSLWTGKNEQYF TGTGCCAGCAGTTTATGGACAGGGAAGAACGAGCAGTACTTC TRBJ2-7 TRBD1 . TRBV27
CASSSPAASYEQYF TGTGCCAGCAGCTCGCCCGCAGCCTCCTACGAGCAGTACTTC TRBJ2-7 . . TRBV11-2
CAWAEGTGGLDTQYF TGTGCCTGGGCGGAGGGGACAGGGGGCTTAGATACGCAGTATTTT TRBJ2-3 TRBD1 . TRBV30
CASSTYRETDTQYF TGTGCCAGCAGTACTTACCGGGAGACAGATACGCAGTATTTT TRBJ2-3 . . TRBV6-5
CATTGTLVEQYF TGTGCCACCACCGGGACTCTCGTCGAGCAGTACTTC TRBJ2-7 . . TRBV25-1
CSIHRDYEQYF TGCAGCATCCACAGGGACTACGAGCAGTACTTC TRBJ2-7 . . TRBV29-1
CASSLSGTRFYEQYF TGTGCCAGCTCACTATCCGGGACGAGATTCTACGAGCAGTACTTC TRBJ2-7 . . TRBV18
CARSLIRRVGEQYF TGTGCCAGAAGCTTGATCCGCAGGGTAGGCGAGCAGTACTTC TRBJ2-7 . . TRBV5-3
CAWSLGGLPSNEQFF TGTGCCTGGAGTTTGGGGGGCCTTCCAAGCAATGAGCAGTTCTTC TRBJ2-1 . . TRBV30
CASSTSHSGRVNQPQHF TGTGCCAGTAGCACGAGTCATTCGGGCAGAGTCAATCAGCCCCAGCATTTT TRBJ1-5 . . TRBV19
CASSPKSSNEKLFF TGTGCCAGCTCACCAAAATCCTCTAATGAAAAACTGTTTTTT TRBJ1-4 . . TRBV18
CASSWAPGTGELFF TGTGCCAGCAGTTGGGCACCCGGCACCGGGGAGCTGTTTTTT TRBJ2-2 . . TRBV27
CASSPSSLRETQYF TGTGCCAGCTCACCATCAAGTTTGAGAGAGACCCAGTACTTC TRBJ2-5 . . TRBV18
CASSRTGASYEQYF TGTGCCAGCAGCAGAACAGGGGCCTCCTACGAGCAGTACTTC TRBJ2-7 TRBD1 . TRBV27
CASSIPGRAYEQYF TGTGCCAGTAGTATCCCCGGACGTGCTTACGAGCAGTACTTC TRBJ2-7 . . TRBV19
CSVEPIGDYEQYF TGCAGCGTTGAACCCATAGGGGACTACGAGCAGTACTTC TRBJ2-7 . . TRBV29-1
CASSPATSGTTETQYF TGTGCCAGCTCACCAGCTACTAGCGGGACCACAGAGACCCAGTACTTC TRBJ2-5 TRBD2 . TRBV18
CASSVQGANTYEQYF TGTGCCAGCAGCGTTCAGGGGGCAAATACGTACGAGCAGTACTTC TRBJ2-7 TRBD1 . TRBV9
CASSLEGKLFF TGCGCCAGCAGCTTGGAGGGGAAACTGTTTTTT TRBJ1-4 . once TRBV5-1
CASSYVGNQPQHF TGTGCCAGCAGTTATGTTGGCAATCAGCCCCAGCATTTT TRBJ1-5 . . TRBV7-2
CASSFWGQETQYF TGTGCCAGCAGCTTCTGGGGGCAAGAGACCCAGTACTTC TRBJ2-5 . once TRBV5-4